The clone carrying this T cell receptor beta chain appeared many times. Its target is not known. From germline, CDR1 is SGHTA and CDR2 FQGNSA. The CDR3 consists of 13 residues. V lost 3 bases, J lost 4 bases, and 9 bases lay in between. The data were taken from a study of read filtering for tumor transcriptome and immune sequencing. Background on the study: The cohort had approximately 16 men and approximately 13 women aged roughly 40 to 90, mean roughly 70 years. Findings of the study overall: The sorted CD138-negative fraction was a mixed bone marrow immune population, not purified T cells. Around 84% of IR-seq clonotypes had one read, totaling about 4% of reads; RNA-seq: about 69% and 49%.

From approximately 430 ng of RNA, a library with molecular barcoded alpha/delta and beta/gamma adaptors was made. TCRdb independently ran MiXCR on the reads; one entry per CDR3 protein. There are roughly 24,000 distinct CDR3 sequences in the sample; approximately 15% occur only once, and approximately 70% lies in the top ten. The genes are TRBV7-2 and TRBJ2-5; the D gene is possibly TRBD2 (5 bases). The sequence was obtained from a donor over 35 with multiple myeloma. The sequencing input was a population of CD138-negative cells sorted from bone marrow. The DNA for the CDR3 is TGTGCCAGCAGCTTGTGGGCGGGAGAGACCCAGTACTTC. Its protein is CASSLWAGETQYF.